This TCR beta chain was sequenced in a study of CD8+CD57+ T cells in acquired aplastic anemia. At the level of the study: Read counts for CD4+ cells (from healthy donors) averaged roughly 10 million.

Notes on this clonotype: The antigen remains unidentified.

Germline V lookup: CDR1 DFQATT, CDR2 SNEGSKA (reference sequence). Trimming took 1 base from V and 5 from J, leaving 12 bases between them. The CDR3 is 13 residues long. TCR beta VDJ and CDR3 profiles were obtained from a genomic DNA template. TCRdb analysed the reads with MiXCR anew, one entry per CDR3 protein. The table records about 180,000 distinct CDR3 sequences, approximately 46% of them present only once. Study-wide results and caveats: Researchers reported that CD8+ Simpson's diversity was not significantly different in patients versus controls.

The sample consisted of sorted CD4+, CD8+, or CD8+CD57+ T cells (not recorded which) from PBMCs. The genes are TRBV20-1 and TRBJ2-7; D unclear. The sequence derives from a human donor in good health. Here the CDR3 reads CSARGGSYDEQYF. The DNA for the CDR3 is TGCAGTGCTAGAGGTGGTAGCTATGACGAGCAGTACTTC.